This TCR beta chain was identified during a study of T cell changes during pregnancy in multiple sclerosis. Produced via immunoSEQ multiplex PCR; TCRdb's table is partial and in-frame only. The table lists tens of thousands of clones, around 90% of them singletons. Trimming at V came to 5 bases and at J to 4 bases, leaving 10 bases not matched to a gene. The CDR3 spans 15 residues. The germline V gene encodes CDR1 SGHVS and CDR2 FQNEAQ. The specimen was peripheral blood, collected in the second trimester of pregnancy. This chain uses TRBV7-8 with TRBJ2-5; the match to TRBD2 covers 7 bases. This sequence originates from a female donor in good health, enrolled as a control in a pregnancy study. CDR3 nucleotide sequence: TGTGCCAGCAGCGGCGGACTAGTCCACCCAGAGACCCAGTACTTC. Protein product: CASSGGLVHPETQYF.